This T cell receptor (beta chain) was sequenced in a study of response to subunit inactivated influenza vaccine. General observations from the study: Authors suggested few new T cells are recruited by each seasonal influenza vaccination.

As concerns this clonotype: Its target is unknown.

The CDR3 has 16 residues. Germline V gene sequence: CDR1 SGHDT, CDR2 YYEEEE. V was clipped by 4 bases and J by 5 bases, with 22 bases between them. TCRdb fed the RT-PCR reads into MiXCR, producing one record per CDR3 protein. This table has more than 700,000 distinct CDR3 sequences, 21% appearing once. The chain uses TRBV5-6 and TRBJ2-7; TRBD2 is a possible D gene (5 bases). The clonotype comes from a man aged 45-60 years who received an inactivated influenza vaccine. Sequencing used PBMCs from blood, obtained 5 days after vaccination. Here the CDR3 DNA reads TGTGCCAGCAGCCTACTTAGGCGGGCTGATCGGGACGAGCAGTACTTC. Its protein is CASSLLRRADRDEQYF.